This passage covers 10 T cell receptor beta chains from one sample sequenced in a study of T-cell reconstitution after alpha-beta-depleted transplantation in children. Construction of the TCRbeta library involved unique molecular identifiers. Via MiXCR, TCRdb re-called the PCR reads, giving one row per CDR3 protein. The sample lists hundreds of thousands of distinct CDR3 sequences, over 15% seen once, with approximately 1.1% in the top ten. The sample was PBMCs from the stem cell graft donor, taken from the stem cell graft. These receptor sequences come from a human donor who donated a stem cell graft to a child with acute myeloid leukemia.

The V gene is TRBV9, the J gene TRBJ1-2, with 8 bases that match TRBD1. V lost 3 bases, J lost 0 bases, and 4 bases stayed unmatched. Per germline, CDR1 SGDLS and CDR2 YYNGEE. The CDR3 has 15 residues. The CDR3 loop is CASSAGQGPNYGYTF. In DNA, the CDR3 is TGTGCCAGCAGCGCAGGACAGGGACCTAACTATGGCTACACCTTC.

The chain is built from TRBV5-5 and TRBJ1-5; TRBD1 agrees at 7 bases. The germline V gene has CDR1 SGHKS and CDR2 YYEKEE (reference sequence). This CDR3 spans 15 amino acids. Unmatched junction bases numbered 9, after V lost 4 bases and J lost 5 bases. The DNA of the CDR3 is TGTGCCAGCAGCAGATCAGGGGGGAAGGATCAGCCCCAGCATTTT. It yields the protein CASSRSGGKDQPQHF.

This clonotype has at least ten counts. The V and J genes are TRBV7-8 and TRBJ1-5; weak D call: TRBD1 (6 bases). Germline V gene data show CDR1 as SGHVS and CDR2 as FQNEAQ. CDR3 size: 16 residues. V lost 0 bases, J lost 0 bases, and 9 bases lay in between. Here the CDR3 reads CASSLATGLSNQPQHF. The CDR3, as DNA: TGTGCCAGCAGCTTAGCGACAGGTCTTAGCAATCAGCCCCAGCATTTT.

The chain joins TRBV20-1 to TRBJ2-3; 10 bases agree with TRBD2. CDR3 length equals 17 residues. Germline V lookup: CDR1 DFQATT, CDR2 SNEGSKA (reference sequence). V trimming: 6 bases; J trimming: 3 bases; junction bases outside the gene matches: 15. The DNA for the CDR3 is TGCAGTGCCTCGCACCCTCTCGAGCGGGGGGGGACAGATACGCAGTATTTT. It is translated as CSASHPLERGGTDTQYF.

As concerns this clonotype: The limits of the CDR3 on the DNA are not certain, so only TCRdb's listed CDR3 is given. CDR3 protein: CASRSSFGRGAPNYGYTF. The V and J genes are TRBV12-2 and TRBJ1-2; the D call of TRBD1 is as the table states it, not checked on the DNA. TRBV12-2 is a known pseudogene. The CDR3 length is 18 residues, termini included.

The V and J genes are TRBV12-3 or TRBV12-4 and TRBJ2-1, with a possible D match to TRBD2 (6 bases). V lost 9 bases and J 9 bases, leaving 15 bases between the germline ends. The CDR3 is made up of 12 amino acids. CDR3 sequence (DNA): TGTGCCAGGGGGGGTCGGAAAGTTGAGCAGTTCTTC. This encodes CARGGRKVEQFF.

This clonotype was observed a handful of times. DNA for the CDR3: TGTGCCACCAGCAGAGATGGACTAGCGGCCACAGATACGCAGTATTTT. As protein: CATSRDGLAATDTQYF. The chain has TRBV15 and TRBJ2-3; 10 nucleotides match TRBD2. The CDR3 runs 16 residues. The germline CDR1 and CDR2 sequences are LNHNV and YYDKDF (reference sequence). Trimming removed 0 bases from V and 2 bases from J; junction bases left unmatched: 2.

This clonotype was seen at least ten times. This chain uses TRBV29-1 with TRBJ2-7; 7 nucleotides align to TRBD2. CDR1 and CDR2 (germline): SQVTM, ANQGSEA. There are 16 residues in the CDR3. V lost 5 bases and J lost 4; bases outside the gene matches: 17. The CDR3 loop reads CSVSRGTFGPEYEQYF. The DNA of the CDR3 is TGCAGCGTTTCGCGGGGGACTTTTGGCCCGGAATACGAGCAGTACTTC.

The CDR3 loop reads CSASGLAGRNEQFF. The CDR3 DNA is TGCAGTGCTAGTGGACTAGCGGGGAGGAATGAGCAGTTCTTC. The rearrangement links TRBV20-1 to TRBJ2-1, with 12 bases fitting TRBD2. The CDR3 spans 14 residues. Germline assignment: CDR1 DFQATT and CDR2 SNEGSKA (reference sequence). J lost 7 bases, V lost 3 bases, and 4 bases had no gene match.

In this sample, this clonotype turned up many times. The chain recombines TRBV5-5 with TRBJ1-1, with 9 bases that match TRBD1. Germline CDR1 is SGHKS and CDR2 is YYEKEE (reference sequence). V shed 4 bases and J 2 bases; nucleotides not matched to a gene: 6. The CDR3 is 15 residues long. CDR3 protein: CASSQGQGTNTEAFF. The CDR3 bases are TGTGCCAGCAGCCAAGGACAGGGGACAAACACTGAAGCTTTCTTT.